Listed below are T cell receptor beta chains from one sample, sequenced in a study of shared T cell receptors in the human thymus. The protocol was immunoSEQ multiplex PCR, while the TCRdb copy is restricted to in-frame clones and leaves out a portion. The sample comprises 500,000 to 850,000 clones, more than 75% of which are singletons, and over 0.008% rests with the top ten. The same sample was also studied in work on human thymus T cells.

Source material: thymocytes. The receptors come from a boy less than two years old with a congenital heart defect. The CDR3 runs from the conserved cysteine through the conserved F or W. D genes are given only for firm matches. Not all rows give a size; the values are once, few, many and, for expanded clones, a class.

J: TRBJ2-3
size: .
V: TRBV9
D: TRBD2
CDR3: CASSGGLAGSLTDTQYF
DNA: TGTGCCAGCAGCGGAGGACTAGCGGGGTCCCTCACAGATACGCAGTATTTT

J: TRBJ2-7
size: .
V: TRBV28
D: TRBD2
CDR3: CASGIGRGHPYEQYF
DNA: TGTGCCAGCGGAATCGGGAGGGGCCACCCCTACGAGCAGTACTTC

J: TRBJ2-2
size: .
V: TRBV20-1
D: .
CDR3: CSVRNTGELFF
DNA: TGCAGTGTCAGGAACACCGGGGAGCTGTTTTTT

J: TRBJ2-4
size: .
V: TRBV7-9
D: TRBD1
CDR3: CASSLVGQDLAKNIQYF
DNA: TGTGCCAGCAGCTTAGTTGGACAGGACCTAGCCAAAAACATTCAGTACTTC

J: TRBJ1-1
size: .
V: TRBV25-1
D: .
CDR3: CASSDGANTEAFF
DNA: TGTGCCAGCAGTGATGGGGCGAACACTGAAGCTTTCTTT

J: TRBJ1-6
size: .
V: TRBV7-2
D: .
CDR3: CASSVVGPLYNSPLHF
DNA: TGTGCCAGCAGCGTCGTGGGCCCGCTTTATAATTCACCCCTCCACTTT

J: TRBJ1-1
size: .
V: TRBV28
D: TRBD1
CDR3: CASRDRELWSTEAFF
DNA: TGTGCCAGCAGAGACAGGGAGTTATGGAGCACTGAAGCTTTCTTT

J: TRBJ1-4
size: .
V: TRBV12-5
D: TRBD1
CDR3: CASGLDGQGAEEKLFF
DNA: TGTGCTAGTGGTTTGGACGGACAGGGGGCGGAAGAAAAACTGTTTTTT

J: TRBJ2-6
size: .
V: TRBV5-1
D: TRBD2
CDR3: CASSLEAGGMGGANVLTF
DNA: TGCGCCAGCAGCTTAGAGGCGGGAGGAATGGGTGGGGCCAACGTCCTGACTTTC

J: TRBJ2-3
size: .
V: TRBV30
D: TRBD2
CDR3: CAWMRLAAQYF
DNA: TGTGCCTGGATGAGACTAGCGGCGCAGTATTTT

J: TRBJ1-1
size: once
V: TRBV7-8
D: .
CDR3: CASVTGNTEAFF
DNA: TGTGCCAGCGTGACAGGGAACACTGAAGCTTTCTTT

J: TRBJ2-7
size: .
V: TRBV7-9
D: .
CDR3: CASSLDKRAYEQYF
DNA: TGTGCCAGCAGCTTAGACAAGCGGGCCTACGAGCAGTACTTC

J: TRBJ2-5
size: .
V: TRBV6-5
D: TRBD2
CDR3: CASSYGGTSGTQYF
DNA: TGTGCCAGCAGTTACGGCGGGACTAGTGGGACCCAGTACTTC

J: TRBJ2-3
size: .
V: TRBV30
D: TRBD2
CDR3: CAWSVQGGAGGYGTDTQYF
DNA: TGTGCCTGGAGTGTACAAGGGGGAGCGGGGGGTTACGGCACAGATACGCAGTATTTT

J: TRBJ2-1
size: .
V: TRBV5-1
D: .
CDR3: CASSLWGPTYNEQFF
DNA: TGCGCCAGCAGCTTGTGGGGGCCCACCTACAATGAGCAGTTCTTC

J: TRBJ2-7
size: .
V: TRBV27
D: .
CDR3: CASSPTALYEQYF
DNA: TGTGCCAGCAGTCCAACAGCCCTCTACGAGCAGTACTTC

J: TRBJ2-7
size: .
V: TRBV28
D: .
CDR3: CASMEKRASYEQYF
DNA: TGTGCCAGCATGGAGAAGCGGGCCTCCTACGAGCAGTACTTC

J: TRBJ1-3
size: .
V: TRBV4-1
D: .
CDR3: CASSQDRGRGDSGNTIYF
DNA: TGCGCCAGCAGCCAAGATCGGGGTCGGGGGGACTCTGGAAACACCATATATTTT

J: TRBJ1-5
size: .
V: TRBV27
D: .
CDR3: CASSLEAGEQPQHF
DNA: TGTGCCAGCAGTTTAGAGGCAGGGGAGCAGCCCCAGCATTTT

J: TRBJ2-7
size: .
V: TRBV5-1
D: .
CDR3: CASSFGGFARPLSYEQYF
DNA: TGCGCCAGCAGCTTTGGAGGCTTCGCCCGCCCCCTCTCCTACGAGCAGTACTTC

J: TRBJ1-1
size: .
V: TRBV6-1
D: .
CDR3: CASSEERVGAEAFF
DNA: TGTGCCAGCAGTGAAGAGAGGGTTGGGGCTGAAGCTTTCTTT

J: TRBJ2-1
size: .
V: TRBV5-1
D: .
CDR3: CASSPRQAPVLNEQFF
DNA: TGCGCCAGCAGCCCAAGACAGGCGCCGGTTTTGAATGAGCAGTTCTTC

J: TRBJ1-1
size: .
V: TRBV14
D: .
CDR3: CASSQDMRRMNTEAFF
DNA: TGTGCCAGCAGCCAAGATATGCGGCGGATGAACACTGAAGCTTTCTTT

J: TRBJ2-3
size: .
V: TRBV4-3
D: .
CDR3: CASSQEGGVQTDTQYF
DNA: TGCGCCAGCAGCCAAGAAGGGGGAGTTCAAACAGATACGCAGTATTTT

J: TRBJ2-7
size: .
V: TRBV28
D: TRBD1
CDR3: CASSPLGQGAFYEQYF
DNA: TGTGCCAGCAGTCCACTAGGACAGGGGGCCTTTTACGAGCAGTACTTC

J: TRBJ2-1
size: few
V: TRBV4-3
D: TRBD2
CDR3: CASSPGSSGRNNEQFF
DNA: TGCGCCAGCAGCCCCGGATCTAGCGGGAGAAACAATGAGCAGTTCTTC

J: TRBJ2-2
size: .
V: TRBV7-9
D: .
CDR3: CASSPSLGVANTGELFF
DNA: TGTGCCAGCAGCCCGAGTTTGGGAGTTGCGAACACCGGGGAGCTGTTTTTT

J: TRBJ2-1
size: once
V: TRBV25-1
D: TRBD2
CDR3: CASSGSGMEYNEQFF
DNA: TGTGCCAGCAGTGGAAGCGGGATGGAGTACAATGAGCAGTTCTTC

J: TRBJ1-3
size: .
V: TRBV6-5
D: .
CDR3: CASSFNRDPGNTIYF
DNA: TGTGCCAGCAGTTTCAACAGGGATCCTGGAAACACCATATATTTT

J: TRBJ1-1
size: .
V: TRBV7-2
D: .
CDR3: CASSLGDTISTEAFF
DNA: TGTGCCAGCAGCTTAGGGGACACCATATCCACTGAAGCTTTCTTT

J: TRBJ2-3
size: few
V: TRBV28
D: TRBD2
CDR3: CASSTKVAGRLTDTQYF
DNA: TGTGCCAGCAGCACAAAAGTAGCGGGGAGACTCACAGATACGCAGTATTTT

J: TRBJ1-1
size: once
V: TRBV27
D: TRBD1
CDR3: CASSSGTGVEAFF
DNA: TGTGCCAGCAGTTCCGGGACAGGGGTTGAAGCTTTCTTT

J: TRBJ2-3
size: .
V: TRBV29-1
D: .
CDR3: CSVGRGYTDTQYF
DNA: TGCAGCGTTGGGAGAGGCTACACAGATACGCAGTATTTT